Shown below are 13 T cell receptor beta chains from a single sample sequenced in a study of T-cell memory formation after mild COVID-19. TCRdb reprocessed the 5' RACE reads via MiXCR and lists one record per CDR3 protein. Among about 470,000 distinct CDR3 sequences, 18% were seen once, and the ten largest hold roughly an eighth. The sequencing sample was made of PBMCs or a T cell subset sorted from them (not recorded which). Source of these receptors: an adult woman who had mild COVID-19 (a few samples of this study predate the infection). Cell type and time point are not known.

This clonotype was counted only a few times. The chain is built from TRBV12-3 or TRBV12-4 and TRBJ1-6; perhaps TRBD1 as D (5 bases). This CDR3 is 13 amino acids long. The ends were cut back, 3 bases at V and 7 bases at J, with 7 bases in the middle. CDR3 protein: CASSLTENSPLHF. CDR3 sequence (DNA): TGTGCCAGCAGTTTGACAGAAAATTCACCCCTCCACTTT.

This clonotype has just a few counts. The genes are TRBV4-2 and TRBJ2-7; 10 bases are shared with TRBD2. CDR1 is LGHNA, CDR2 YNFKEQ, per germline. The V and J ends lost 0 bases and 2 bases, in that order; junction bases with no gene match: 10. This CDR3 has 18 residues. CDR3 bases: TGTGCCAGCAGCCAAGATGTTTTGGGCGGACTAGCGGCCTACGAGCAGTACTTC. It translates to CASSQDVLGGLAAYEQYF.

This chain joins TRBV27 and TRBJ1-1; TRBD1 matches 10 bases. V lost 3 bases and J lost 5; bases outside the gene matches: 6. The CDR3 loop spans 15 amino acids. CDR1 MNHEY and CDR2 SMNVEV come from the germline V gene (reference sequence). This chain's CDR3 is CASSFGGQGLTEAFF. CDR3 bases: TGTGCCAGCAGTTTTGGGGGACAGGGGTTAACTGAAGCTTTCTTT.

This clonotype has a handful of counts. The chain recombines TRBV6-6 with TRBJ2-7, with D perhaps assigned TRBD1 or TRBD2 (5 bases each). Trimming removed 5 bases at V and 3 bases at J, with 20 bases between. From germline, CDR1 is MNHNY and CDR2 SVGAGI (reference sequence). The CDR3 totals 16 residues. The CDR3 loop is CASSLGPPDGGYEQYF. Written as DNA, the CDR3 is TGTGCCAGCAGTCTAGGACCACCAGATGGGGGCTACGAGCAGTACTTC.

This clonotype was observed a few times. The rearrangement joins TRBV3-1 to TRBJ1-2; D possibly corresponds to TRBD1 (6 bases). CDR3 length: 12 residues. Germline-derived CDR1 and CDR2 are LGHDT and YNNKEL (reference sequence). Trimming removed 0 bases at V and 8 bases at J, with 7 bases between. The CDR3 reads CASSQEGGGYTF. CDR3 nucleotides: TGTGCCAGCAGCCAAGAGGGGGGCGGCTACACCTTC.

The sample holds a few counts of this clonotype. The chain is built from TRBV7-8 and TRBJ2-2; 8 bases fit TRBD2. This CDR3 has 16 amino acids. V shed 2 bases, J shed 5 bases, and the junction held 7 bases outside the gene matches. Germline CDR1 reads SGHVS; CDR2 reads FQNEAQ. CDR3 protein: CASSLYRAGGTGELFF. In DNA form, the CDR3 reads TGTGCCAGCAGCTTATATCGCGCGGGAGGAACCGGGGAGCTGTTTTTT. The full variable domain, with the rest looked up from reference TRBV7-8 and TRBJ2-2, is GAGVSQSPRYKVAKRGQDVALRCDPISGHVSLFWYQQALGQGPEFLTYFQNEAQLDKSGLPSDRFFAERPEGSVSTLKIQRTQQEDSAVYLCASSLYRAGGTGELFFGEGSRLTVL.

This clonotype was observed a few times. The gene calls are TRBV7-3 and TRBJ2-3; 8 positions match TRBD1. This CDR3 contains 15 residues. V lost 4 bases to trimming and J lost 3 bases; unmatched junction nucleotides: 6. Germline CDR1 and CDR2: SGHTA and FQGTGA. The CDR3 nucleotides are TGTGCCAGCAGCTCACAGGGGGATCGGACAGATACGCAGTATTTT. Residues: CASSSQGDRTDTQYF.

This clonotype occurred a few times. This sequence joins TRBV12-3 or TRBV12-4 and TRBJ2-1; perhaps TRBD2 as D (6 bases). Trimming cost V 5 bases and J 9 bases, with 14 bases left between them. The CDR3 extends over 13 amino acids. CDR3 coding DNA: TGTGCCAGCAGTGAAAAACTAGCTTTTGAGCAGTTCTTC. Translation gives CASSEKLAFEQFF.

V usage is TRBV15 and J usage is TRBJ2-1; D unclear. This CDR3 region has 12 residues. Germline CDR1 LNHNV, CDR2 YYDKDF (reference sequence). Trimming took off 3 bases at V and 4 bases at J, with 4 bases between the two ends. In nucleotides, the CDR3 is TGTGCCACCAGCAGGGCTTACAATGAGCAGTTCTTC. Translation gives CATSRAYNEQFF.

The chain links TRBV27 to TRBJ1-1, with D possibly TRBD1 on 5 matching bases. Germline V gene sequence: CDR1 MNHEY, CDR2 SMNVEV (reference sequence). The CDR3 totals 13 residues. The V gene lost 10 bases and the J gene lost 2 bases, with 14 bases spanning the gap. The CDR3 DNA is TGTGCCACCTCGGGAGGGGTCAACACTGAAGCTTTCTTT. This sequence encodes CATSGGVNTEAFF.

The V gene is TRBV9, the J gene TRBJ2-1; 12 bases map to TRBD2. The germline gives CDR1 SGDLS, CDR2 YYNGEE. The CDR3 loop spans 17 amino acids. V lost 4 bases and J lost 7; bases outside the gene matches: 12. CDR3 amino acids: CASSSSGRAGSRNEQFF. CDR3 sequence (DNA): TGTGCCAGCAGCTCTAGCGGGAGGGCCGGCTCGAGGAATGAGCAGTTCTTC.

The rearrangement links TRBV15 to TRBJ2-7, with D perhaps matching TRBD1 or TRBD2 (5 bases each). CDR1 LNHNV and CDR2 YYDKDF come from the germline V gene (reference sequence). This CDR3 region has 15 residues. V was clipped by 2 bases and J by 2 bases, with 13 bases between them. The CDR3 reads CATSRPGAAAYEQYF. CDR3 nucleotide sequence: TGTGCCACCAGCAGACCCGGGGCGGCGGCCTACGAGCAGTACTTC. The variable domain in full, with the rest retrieved from reference TRBV15 and TRBJ2-7, is DAMVIQNPRYQVTQFGKPVTLSCSQTLNHNVMYWYQQKSSQAPKLLFHYYDKDFNNEADTPDNFQSRRPNTSFCFLDIRSPGLGDTAMYLCATSRPGAAAYEQYFGPGTRLTVT.

The V call is TRBV29-1, the J call TRBJ2-5; TRBD2 matches 10 bases. The CDR3 spans 15 residues. The ends lost 6 bases at V and 4 bases at J; junction bases unmatched: 11. Germline values: CDR1 SQVTM, CDR2 ANQGSEA. The CDR3 bases are TGCAGCGTCCGAAGACGAGCGGGAGGGCCAGAGACCCAGTACTTC. Its translation: CSVRRRAGGPETQYF. Based on the CDR3 plus reference TRBV29-1 and TRBJ2-5, the full variable domain is SAVISQKPSRDICQRGTSLTIQCQVDSQVTMMFWYRQQPGQSLTLIATANQGSEATYESGFVIDKFPISRPNLTFSTLTVSNMSPEDSSIYLCSVRRRAGGPETQYFGPGTRLLVL.